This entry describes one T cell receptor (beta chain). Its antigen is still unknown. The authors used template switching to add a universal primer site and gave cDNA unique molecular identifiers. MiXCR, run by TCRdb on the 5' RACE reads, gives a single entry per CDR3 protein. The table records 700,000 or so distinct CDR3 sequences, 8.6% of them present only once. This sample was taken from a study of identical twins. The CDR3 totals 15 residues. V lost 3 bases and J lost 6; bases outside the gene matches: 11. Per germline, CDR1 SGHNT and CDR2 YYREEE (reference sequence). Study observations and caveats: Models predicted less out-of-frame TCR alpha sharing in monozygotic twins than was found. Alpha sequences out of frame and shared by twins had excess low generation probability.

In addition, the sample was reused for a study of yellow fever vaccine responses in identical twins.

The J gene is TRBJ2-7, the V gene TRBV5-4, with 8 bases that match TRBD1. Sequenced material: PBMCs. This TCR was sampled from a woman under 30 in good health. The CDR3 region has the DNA TGTGCCAGCAGCTCATGGACAGGGTTGTTCCGCGAGCAGTACTTC. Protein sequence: CASSSWTGLFREQYF.